This T cell receptor beta chain comes out of a study of a mutant IDH1 vaccine in newly diagnosed glioma. Across the study: Treatment recipients were roughly 62% male and around 38% female, and their mean age was roughly 40 years.

CDR3 length equals 14 residues. Germline V gene data show CDR1 as SGHNT and CDR2 as YYREEE (reference sequence). The V and J ends lost 4 bases and 2 bases respectively, with 13 bases between them. The sample's time point: baseline, week 1 (first vaccination visit). Treatment meaning: pre-vaccination baseline after standard-of-care therapy. Patients carried new grade 3 or 4 IDH1-mutant astrocytomas lacking nuclear ATRX. Only in-frame clones appear in the TCRdb table, and some are missing; sequencing was by immunoSEQ multiplex PCR. In the table there are 95,000 to 100,000 clones, approximately 90% of which are singletons.

Sample: PBMCs, taken from a glioma patient treated with radiotherapy, temozolomide or both. The genes are TRBV5-4 and TRBJ2-7; D tentatively fits TRBD1 or TRBD2 (5 bases each). This receptor was identified in a woman between 50 and 59 years old with glioma. The CDR3 loop reads CASSARDATYEQYF. The CDR3 DNA reads TGTGCCAGCAGCGCTCGGGACGCAACCTACGAGCAGTACTTC.